This T cell receptor beta chain emerged from a study of T-cell memory formation after mild COVID-19. It was 5'RACE with constant-segment primers that produced the TCR alpha and TCR beta cDNA libraries, which carried sample barcodes and UMIs. Via MiXCR, TCRdb re-called the 5' RACE reads, giving one row per CDR3 protein. This table holds about 180,000 distinct CDR3 sequences, around a sixth found once. Regarding the study as a whole: That cross-reactive memory joined was suggested by some responding clones appearing in pre-infection memory. Clones that shrank (day 15 to 85) were balanced CD4/CD8, whereas later expanders leaned CD4+.

V was clipped by 4 bases and J by 4 bases, with 14 bases between them. Looked up from germline, CDR1 is SGHRS and CDR2 is YFSETQ. The CDR3 has 14 residues. Remarks on this clonotype: The antigen is undetermined.

The J gene is TRBJ1-2, the V gene TRBV5-1; a possible D gene is TRBD1 (5 bases). Sequenced sample: PBMCs or a T cell subset sorted from them (not recorded which). The sequence was obtained from a man aged 18 to 30 who had mild COVID-19 (a few samples of this study predate the infection). Cell type and time point are not known. The CDR3 bases are TGCGCCAGCAGCCGGGACGGTGAGACCTATGGCTACACCTTC. Translation gives CASSRDGETYGYTF.